The T cell receptor (beta chain) under discussion was sequenced for a study of T-cell reconstitution after alpha-beta-depleted transplantation in children. Study findings and constraints: Among T cells one year after transplant, newly produced cells accounted for most counts and diversity. For some patients, TCRbeta diversity was high at day 60 because of recipient T cells and thymic progenitors that survived. After transplant, at about two months, alpha-beta T cells were reportedly derived from several hundred expanded graft clones.

With respect to this clonotype: The antigen remains unidentified.

CDR3 length: 15 residues. Trimming at V came to 1 base and at J to 6 bases, leaving 2 bases not matched to a gene. The germline CDR1 and CDR2 sequences are LGHNA and YSLEER. A TCRbeta library incorporating unique molecular identifiers was prepared. A single record per CDR3 protein comes from TCRdb applying MiXCR to the PCR reads. The sample records 90,000 to 100,000 distinct CDR3 sequences, 20% to 30% being singletons. The chain couples TRBV4-3 to TRBJ2-4; 11 bases fit TRBD2. The TCR comes from a boy aged 2 to 9 with acute lymphoblastic leukemia, due to receive a stem cell transplant. The sequencing used PBMCs, collected before TCRalphabeta/CD19-depleted stem cell transplant. CDR3 DNA sequence: TGCGCCAGCAGCCAAGTTGGACTAGCGGGAAACATTCAGTACTTC. Encoded protein: CASSQVGLAGNIQYF.